These T cell receptor beta chains were read from a single sample in a study of blood T cell repertoires in COVID-19. Libraries were prepared by immunoSEQ multiplex PCR; TCRdb keeps only in-frame clonotypes and omits some of them. Of around 250,000 clones in the sample, around 90% are singletons; the top ten hold under 2.5%. Sequenced material: peripheral blood. Receptors were obtained from a woman aged 60 to 75 with COVID-19, enrolled during active disease. Each CDR3 is given with its conserved first and last residue. A D gene is named only where the DNA matches it firmly. For some rows the clone size is stated as once, few or many, or as a class when expanded; others skip it.

v_gene	j_gene	abundance	d_gene	CDR3nt	CDR3aa
TRBV6-5	TRBJ2-2	.	.	TGTGCCAGCTGCCTACAGGGTGGAGCCGGGGAGCTGTTTTTT	CASCLQGGAGELFF
TRBV6-2/TRBV6-3	TRBJ2-2	.	TRBD2	TGTGCCAGCAGTTCTAGACTAGCGGGGGTCGAGGAGCTGTTTTTT	CASSSRLAGVEELFF
TRBV5-6	TRBJ1-5	.	.	TGTGCCAGCAGCTTGCCGGGTAGCAATCAGCCCCAGCATTTT	CASSLPGSNQPQHF
TRBV19	TRBJ2-7	once	TRBD1	TGTGCCAGTAGTATAGACCGGACAGGGGCCTACGAGCAGTACTTC	CASSIDRTGAYEQYF
TRBV7-7	TRBJ2-1	.	.	TGTGCCAGCAGCTTAGTAGGGGGCAATGAGCAGTTCTTC	CASSLVGGNEQFF
TRBV28	TRBJ1-2	.	TRBD1	TGTGCCAGCAGCCGGGACAGGGGGCAGGCTAACTATGGCTACACCTTC	CASSRDRGQANYGYTF
TRBV12-3/TRBV12-4	TRBJ1-1	.	.	TGTGCCAGCAGTTTAAGCCGTAGCACTGAAGCTTTCTTT	CASSLSRSTEAFF
TRBV5-1	TRBJ2-7	.	TRBD2	TGCGCCAGCAGCTTTGCGGGAGGTTCCTACGAGCAGTACTTC	CASSFAGGSYEQYF
TRBV2	TRBJ1-3	.	TRBD1	TGTGCCAGCAGGGGGGGACAGAATTCTGGAAACACCATATATTTT	CASRGGQNSGNTIYF
TRBV11-3	TRBJ2-7	few	.	TGTGCCAGCAGCTCGGAGGGGGGGTCCTACGAGCAGTACTTC	CASSSEGGSYEQYF
TRBV25-1	TRBJ1-6	few	.	TGTGCCAGCAGCAGGGGTTTGGATAATTCACCCCTCCACTTT	CASSRGLDNSPLHF
TRBV28	TRBJ1-3	.	TRBD1	TGTGCCAGCAGACCAGGGGGCCCGAGCTCTGGAAACACCATATATTTT	CASRPGGPSSGNTIYF
TRBV5-1	TRBJ1-2	few	TRBD1	TGCGCCAGCAGCTTCGCGTTTACTGTGGAGGGGGCCTATGGCTACACCTTC	CASSFAFTVEGAYGYTF
TRBV5-1	TRBJ2-3	once	.	TGCGCCAGCAGCTTGGCGGGGATTAGCCGCGATACGCAGTATTTT	CASSLAGISRDTQYF
TRBV19	TRBJ1-1	.	TRBD1	TGTGCCAGTAGTATCCTGGACAGGGCGAGGGCTTTCTTT	CASSILDRARAFF
TRBV7-2	TRBJ2-7	once	.	TGTGCCAGCAGCTTGGTTGGCCGTGAGCAGTACTTC	CASSLVGREQYF
TRBV5-1	TRBJ2-1	.	TRBD1	TGCGCCAGCAGCTTGATTTTCCCGGGACAGGGTCGCAATGAGCAGTTCTTC	CASSLIFPGQGRNEQFF
TRBV4-1	TRBJ1-1	.	TRBD1	TGCGCCAGCAGCCCCACGGGACAGGGGCTTTACACTGAAGCTTTCTTT	CASSPTGQGLYTEAFF
TRBV11-1	TRBJ2-7	.	.	TGTGCCAGCAGCGGTCCCCGGAGCTCCTACGAGCAGTACTTC	CASSGPRSSYEQYF
TRBV9	TRBJ1-6	.	TRBD1	TGTGCCAGCAGCGAGGCCGGGACAGGGGGGAATTCACCCCTCCACTTT	CASSEAGTGGNSPLHF
TRBV3-1/TRBV3-2	TRBJ2-2	.	.	TGTGCCAGCAGCCCCAGTGGAGGGGGCCGTTATACCGGGGAGCTGTTTTTT	CASSPSGGGRYTGELFF
TRBV5-1	TRBJ2-2	.	.	TGCGCCAGCAGCCCCACTGTAGAAGGCAGGGTCGGGGAGCTGTTTTTT	CASSPTVEGRVGELFF
TRBV10-3	TRBJ2-1	.	TRBD2	TGTGCCATCAGTAGGGGACTAGCGGGGGGTTTTGAGCAGTTCTTC	CAISRGLAGGFEQFF
TRBV28	TRBJ1-5	.	.	TGTGCCAGCAGTTTGGTGTTGGCAGTCAATCAGCCCCAGCATTTT	CASSLVLAVNQPQHF
TRBV7-2	TRBJ2-1	.	.	TGTGCCACAGCGAGGGCCGTTAGCTCCTACAATGAGCAGTTCTTC	CATARAVSSYNEQFF
TRBV12-5	TRBJ1-1	.	.	TGTGCTAGTGGTTTGGACCGGGACTCTGAAGCTTTCTTT	CASGLDRDSEAFF
TRBV27	TRBJ2-3	.	TRBD2	TGTGCCAGCAGCTTCACTAGCGGGGGCCGGGATACGCAGTATTTT	CASSFTSGGRDTQYF
TRBV7-9	TRBJ1-2	.	.	TGTGCCAGCAGCTCGTCCCAGGCGAACTATGGCTACACCTTC	CASSSSQANYGYTF
TRBV20-1	TRBJ1-2	.	TRBD1	TGCAGTGCTAGTAGGGACAGGGGGCTAAATGGCTACACCTTC	CSASRDRGLNGYTF
TRBV5-1	TRBJ1-2	.	TRBD1	TGCGCCAGCAGGTCATCGACAGGGGAGCCTGGCTACACCTTC	CASRSSTGEPGYTF
TRBV7-9	TRBJ1-2	.	TRBD1	TGTGCCAGCAGCTTGTACCCTCCCGGACAGGGGTATGGCTACACCTTC	CASSLYPPGQGYGYTF
TRBV12-3/TRBV12-4	TRBJ1-1	.	TRBD1	TGTGCCAGCAGATCTGACAGGGTCGGGGAAGCTTTCTTT	CASRSDRVGEAFF
TRBV11-2	TRBJ1-1	.	.	TGTGCCAGCAGCCAAGGGGTGGCGGGGGCTGAAGCTTTCTTT	CASSQGVAGAEAFF
TRBV7-9	TRBJ2-7	.	TRBD2	TGTGCCAGCAGCTTTAGTGTGAAGCGGGAGGGCGAGCAGTACTTC	CASSFSVKREGEQYF
TRBV19	TRBJ1-5	.	.	TGTGCCAGTAGTCCGAGACAGAGCAATCAGCCCCAGCATTTT	CASSPRQSNQPQHF
TRBV12-3/TRBV12-4	TRBJ1-4	.	.	TGTGCCAGCACCCAGGGTGGGGGGAAGGGACTGTTTTTT	CASTQGGGKGLFF
TRBV6-2/TRBV6-3	TRBJ1-3	.	.	TGTGCCAGCAGTTACGGCGGGAACACTGGAAACACCATATATTTT	CASSYGGNTGNTIYF
TRBV28	TRBJ1-4	.	.	TGTGCCAGCAGGGGGCATAATAATGAAAAACTGTTTTTT	CASRGHNNEKLFF
TRBV27	TRBJ2-1	.	TRBD2	TGTGCCAGCAGTTTAGCTCTAGCGGGGGGACTCAATGAGCAGTTCTTC	CASSLALAGGLNEQFF
TRBV6-5	TRBJ1-5	few	TRBD1	TGTGCCAGCAGCCGCGGACAGGGAAACAATCAGCCCCAGCATTTT	CASSRGQGNNQPQHF
TRBV9	TRBJ2-7	.	TRBD2	TGTGCCAGCAGCGTAGGGTCTAGCGGGAACTACGAGCAGTACTTC	CASSVGSSGNYEQYF
TRBV11-2	TRBJ2-1	.	TRBD1	TGTGCCAGCAGCTCCTTGGGGACAGGGGGGAATGAGCAGTTCTTC	CASSSLGTGGNEQFF
TRBV15	TRBJ2-3	.	.	TGTGCCACCAGCAGAGCGAGCACAGATACGCAGTATTTT	CATSRASTDTQYF
TRBV7-9	TRBJ1-3	.	.	TGTGCCAGCCACCCCCGGCAGGCCGAGCACGGAAACACCATATATTTT	CASHPRQAEHGNTIYF